This TCR beta chain was captured by sequencing in a study of blood T cell repertoires in COVID-19. Study overall: Acute-phase and convalescent COVID-19 samples originated in the United States, Italy and Spain. PBMCs, B-cell-depleted T cells, or T cells provided the cDNA or gDNA that made up the material.

Original analysis: Using reference gene primer amplification, nucleated cell counts were estimated. TCRdb's table, derived via immunoSEQ multiplex PCR, lists solely in-frame clones and lacks some. V and J calls and clone size are those listed in that table; D and trimming were worked out from the DNA. The sample lists 140,000 to 150,000 clones; 80% were seen once. Sequencing used peripheral blood. The origin of this receptor is a man in his 60s with active or convalescent COVID-19.

Here the CDR3 DNA reads TGTGCCAGTAGTTTCCCCGGAGGTGAGCAGTTCTTC. This sequence encodes CASSFPGGEQFF. V usage is TRBV19 and J usage is TRBJ2-1; the D gene is possibly TRBD2 (5 bases). There are 12 residues in the CDR3. CDR1 and CDR2 from the germline V gene are LNHDA and SQIVND (reference sequence). Trimming pared 5 bases from V and 9 bases from J, leaving 11 bases between. Together with reference TRBV19 and TRBJ2-1, the CDR3 gives the full variable domain: DGGITQSPKYLFRKEGQNVTLSCEQNLNHDAMYWYRQDPGQGLRLIYYSQIVNDFQKGDIAEGYSVSREKKESFPLTVTSAQKNPTAFYLCASSFPGGEQFFGPGTRLTVL.